Below, 22 T cell receptor beta chains from the same sample are listed, as sequenced in a study of blood T cell repertoires in COVID-19. The repertoire was sequenced with immunoSEQ multiplex PCR; TCRdb's copy has only in-frame clones and lacks some. The sample comprises 120,000 to 150,000 clones, more than 60% of which are singletons, and roughly 14% rests with the top ten. The source material was peripheral blood. All receptors derive from a man of 80 years or more with acute or convalescent COVID-19.

The CDR3 loop is CAISFGDQPQHF. CDR3 DNA: TGTGCCATCTCCTTCGGGGATCAGCCCCAGCATTTT. The rearrangement links TRBV2 to TRBJ1-5, with D unresolved. The ends were cut back, 10 bases at V and 5 bases at J, with 12 bases in the middle. This CDR3 has 12 amino acids. Per germline, CDR1 SNHLY and CDR2 FYNNEI.

A few counts support this clone. The chain combines TRBV7-2 with TRBJ2-7; 7 nucleotides align to TRBD1. From germline, CDR1 is SGHTA and CDR2 FQGNSA. This CDR3 region has 14 residues. V shed 2 bases, J shed 2 bases, and the junction held 3 bases outside the gene matches. CDR3 in DNA: TGTGCCAGCAGCTTACGACAGGGAACCTACGAGCAGTACTTC. This translates into CASSLRQGTYEQYF.

This rearrangement joins TRBV5-1 to TRBJ2-5; TRBD2 matches 9 bases. V was clipped by 0 bases and J by 5 bases; unmatched bases: 5. Germline V gene data show CDR1 as SGHRS and CDR2 as YFSETQ. The CDR3 is 15 residues long. Here the CDR3 DNA reads TGCGCCAGCAGCTTGGGAAGCGGGGGGCTGGAGACCCAGTACTTC. Translated: CASSLGSGGLETQYF.

Concerning this clone itself: This specimen includes other DNA sequences encoding the same CDR3. The gene calls are TRBV4-1 and TRBJ2-7; D remains unclear. CDR3 length: 14 residues. Trimming shortened V by 1 base and J by 0 bases, and 7 bases separated the two germline ends. Germline-derived CDR1 and CDR2 are MGHRA and YSYEKL. In nucleotides, the CDR3 is TGCGCCAGCAGCCAAGTTACAGCCTCCTACGAGCAGTACTTC. The encoded protein is CASSQVTASYEQYF.

The chain links TRBV7-2 to TRBJ2-5; 7 nucleotides agree with TRBD1. V lost 5 bases to trimming and J lost 0 bases; unmatched junction nucleotides: 3. Germline V CDR1 and CDR2: SGHTA, FQGNSA. The CDR3 contains 14 residues. The CDR3 sequence is CASSAGQDQETQYF. The DNA of the CDR3 is TGTGCCAGCAGCGCAGGACAGGACCAAGAGACCCAGTACTTC.

The chain uses TRBV7-8 and TRBJ1-5; D is possibly TRBD1 (6 bases). The V gene's germline CDR1 is SGHVS and CDR2 FQNEAQ. The CDR3 consists of 13 residues. V lost 5 bases to trimming and J lost 4 bases, with 9 bases between them. The CDR3, as DNA: TGTGCCAGCAGCCCACAGGGAAATCAGCCCCAGCATTTT. Translated, it gives CASSPQGNQPQHF. Variable domain in full (rest from reference TRBV7-8 and TRBJ1-5): GAGVSQSPRYKVAKRGQDVALRCDPISGHVSLFWYQQALGQGPEFLTYFQNEAQLDKSGLPSDRFFAERPEGSVSTLKIQRTQQEDSAVYLCASSPQGNQPQHFGDGTRLSIL.

The chain recombines TRBV5-4 with TRBJ2-5, with a tentative D call TRBD1 (5 bases). Between the trimmed V and J ends, which lost 4 bases and 4 bases, there was a span of 11 bases. CDR3 length: 13 residues. Germline V gene lookup returns CDR1 SGHNT and CDR2 YYREEE (reference sequence). CDR3 coding DNA: TGTGCCAGCAGCCCTGACAGAGCAGAGACCCAGTACTTC. Its protein is CASSPDRAETQYF.

J is TRBJ2-5 and V is TRBV29-1; TRBD1 agrees at 11 bases. Germline CDR1 is SQVTM and CDR2 is ANQGSEA. V lost 5 bases to trimming and J lost 2 bases; unmatched junction nucleotides: 4. The CDR3 sequence is 14 residues long. The CDR3 protein is CSVPRDRGQETQYF. In DNA, the CDR3 is TGCAGCGTTCCCCGGGACAGGGGGCAAGAGACCCAGTACTTC. Together with reference TRBV29-1 and TRBJ2-5, the CDR3 gives the full variable domain: SAVISQKPSRDICQRGTSLTIQCQVDSQVTMMFWYRQQPGQSLTLIATANQGSEATYESGFVIDKFPISRPNLTFSTLTVSNMSPEDSSIYLCSVPRDRGQETQYFGPGTRLLVL.

J is TRBJ2-7 and V is TRBV30; 7 nucleotides match TRBD1. In germline, CDR1 is GTSNPN, CDR2 SVGIG (reference sequence). V dropped 2 bases and J dropped 1; count of bases not matched to a gene: 8. This CDR3 has 15 amino acids. Written as DNA, the CDR3 is TGTGCCTGGAGTTTAGGGACAGACGCATCCTACGAGCAGTACTTC. As protein: CAWSLGTDASYEQYF.

This rearrangement joins TRBV5-6 to TRBJ2-7, with 12 bases fitting TRBD1. The V segment lost 4 bases and the J segment 2 bases; nucleotides outside the gene matches: 4. This CDR3 is 15 amino acids long. Germline CDR1 is SGHDT and CDR2 is YYEEEE. The CDR3 reads CASSPGTGGAYEQYF. The CDR3 DNA is TGTGCCAGCAGCCCCGGGACAGGGGGCGCCTACGAGCAGTACTTC.

The rearrangement links TRBV28 to TRBJ2-6; unclear D gene. Germline loops: CDR1 MDHEN, CDR2 SYDVKM. V was trimmed by 5 bases and J by 4 bases, leaving 15 bases between them. CDR3 length: 16 residues. Here the CDR3 reads CASSRGWVEGANVLTF. CDR3 nucleotides: TGTGCCAGCAGTCGAGGATGGGTGGAAGGGGCCAACGTCCTGACTTTC.

This chain joins TRBV7-6 and TRBJ2-7, with TRBD1 matching 7 bases. The germline V gene has CDR1 SGHVS and CDR2 FNYEAQ. J lost 3 bases, V lost 2 bases, and 4 bases had no gene match. This CDR3 has 14 residues. Here the CDR3 DNA reads TGTGCCAGCAGCTTACAGGGGGACCTCTACGAGCAGTACTTC. This encodes CASSLQGDLYEQYF.

The chain links TRBV4-2 to TRBJ2-1; the D is unclear. V shed 4 bases and J shed 0 bases, with 4 bases lying between them. The CDR3 runs 13 residues. Germline V CDR1 and CDR2: LGHNA, YNFKEQ. DNA for the CDR3: TGTGCCAGCAGCCCTAGCTCCTACAATGAGCAGTTCTTC. This sequence encodes CASSPSSYNEQFF.

The rearrangement uses TRBV6-5 and TRBJ2-1, with TRBD2 matching 14 bases. J was trimmed by 9 bases and V by 0 bases; bases with no gene match: 4. CDR1 and CDR2 (germline): MNHEY, SVGAGI. The CDR3 has 16 residues. The CDR3 DNA reads as TGTGCCAGCAGTTACTCGACTAGCGGGGGGGTTCTTGAGCAGTTCTTC. The encoded protein is CASSYSTSGGVLEQFF.

This clone was seen a handful of times. The V and J genes are TRBV20-1 and TRBJ2-1; the match to TRBD2 covers 7 bases. V was pared by 3 bases and J by 0 bases, with 5 bases of the junction left unmatched. The CDR3 contains 15 residues. Germline CDR1 DFQATT, CDR2 SNEGSKA (reference sequence). The CDR3: CSASSGPSSYNEQFF. The CDR3 DNA reads as TGCAGTGCTAGTAGCGGGCCTAGCTCCTACAATGAGCAGTTCTTC.

This clone has only a few counts. This sequence joins TRBV27 and TRBJ1-4; maybe TRBD1 (5 bases). V gave up 7 bases and J gave up 2 bases, with 11 bases separating them. The CDR3 sequence is 14 residues long. The V gene's germline CDR1 is MNHEY and CDR2 SMNVEV (reference sequence). Written as DNA, the CDR3 is TGTGCCAGCAAGTGGACAAGTACTAATGAAAAACTGTTTTTT. It specifies CASKWTSTNEKLFF.

The rearrangement links TRBV5-4 to TRBJ2-1; TRBD1 agrees at 9 bases. Germline V lookup: CDR1 SGHNT, CDR2 YYREEE (reference sequence). The CDR3 is 15 residues long. Losses at the gene ends were 3 bases for V and 6 bases for J; bases not matched to a gene: 7. This chain's CDR3 is CASSSPGQGVNEQFF. The CDR3 DNA is TGTGCCAGCAGCTCACCGGGACAGGGAGTCAATGAGCAGTTCTTC.

This rearrangement joins TRBV27 to TRBJ1-6; 7 bases fit TRBD1. Germline V gene lookup returns CDR1 MNHEY and CDR2 SMNVEV (reference sequence). V lost 4 bases, J lost 8 bases, and 11 bases stayed unmatched. The length of the CDR3 is 16 residues. CDR3 sequence reads: CASSSRSGTVDSPLHF. The CDR3 nucleotides are TGTGCCAGCAGTTCGAGAAGTGGGACAGTAGATTCACCCCTCCACTTT.

This chain uses TRBV10-3 with TRBJ2-2; D perhaps matches TRBD1 (6 bases). Trimming removed 3 bases from V and 7 bases from J, with 18 bases in between. The CDR3 has 16 amino acids. The germline gives CDR1 ENHRY, CDR2 SYGVKD. DNA of the CDR3: TGTGCCATCAGTGACCCCCCACAGGGTGCGGTCGGGGAGCTGTTTTTT. It encodes CAISDPPQGAVGELFF.

The V call is TRBV3-1 (or the pseudogene TRBV3-2), the J call TRBJ2-2, with D possibly matching TRBD2 (6 bases). CDR1 is LGHDT, CDR2 YNNKEL, per germline (reference sequence). The CDR3 runs 15 residues. V dropped 1 base and J dropped 4 bases, with 10 bases sitting between them. The CDR3 sequence is CASSQGRGGTGELFF. CDR3 nucleotide sequence: TGTGCCAGCAGCCAAGGGCGGGGTGGCACCGGGGAGCTGTTTTTT.

The table lists this clone with a few counts. V usage is TRBV18 and J usage is TRBJ1-6; TRBD1 agrees at 8 bases. Germline-derived CDR1 and CDR2 are KGHSH and LQKENI. Trimming cost V 5 bases and J 7 bases; bases outside gene matches: 7. The CDR3 is 15 amino acids. This CDR3 reads CASSTGTGGNSPLHF. Written as DNA, the CDR3 is TGTGCCAGCTCAACCGGGACAGGTGGGAATTCACCCCTCCACTTT.

The chain uses TRBV10-3 and TRBJ2-7; D is ambiguous. Deletions cut 0 bases from V and 3 bases from J, with 18 bases between. Germline CDR1 ENHRY, CDR2 SYGVKD. CDR3 size: 17 residues. CDR3 residues: CAISESPATGPNYEQYF. CDR3 DNA sequence: TGTGCCATCAGTGAGTCTCCTGCGACTGGTCCTAACTACGAGCAGTACTTC.